These T cell receptor beta chains were read from a single sample in a study of regulatory T cells in long-lasting Graves disease. From the multiplex PCR reads, TCRdb called clonotypes with MiXCR, one entry per CDR3 protein. The sample has 300,000 to 500,000 distinct CDR3 sequences; around 21% are singletons. This sample comprised peripheral blood mononuclear cells (PBMCs), obtained when the disease was refractory, from a patient treated with antithyroid drugs. The receptors were gathered from a female donor with Graves disease. The CDR3 runs from the conserved cysteine through the conserved F or W. A D gene is named only where the DNA matches it firmly. The size field is filled for only some rows; it gives once, few, many or a size class.

clone_size | j_call | v_call | d_call | cdr3_aa | cdr3_nt
- | TRBJ2-1 | TRBV27 | - | CASSFIGNDEQFF | TGTGCCAGCAGTTTCATCGGCAACGATGAGCAGTTCTTC
many | TRBJ2-7 | TRBV6-1 | - | CASSEVKPGQYF | TGTGCCAGCAGTGAAGTTAAGCCGGGGCAGTACTTC
once | TRBJ1-2 | TRBV6-2/TRBV6-3 | - | CASSYSTSYYGYTF | TGTGCCAGCAGTTACTCAACCAGCTACTATGGCTACACCTTC
few | TRBJ1-6 | TRBV6-2/TRBV6-3 | - | CASSWVGQMNSPPHF | TGTGCCAGCAGTTGGGTCGGACAAATGAATTCACCCCCCCACTTT
- | TRBJ2-5 | TRBV2 | TRBD1 | CASRQGAAGETQYF | TGTGCCAGCAGACAGGGGGCGGCGGGAGAGACCCAGTACTTC
once | TRBJ2-7 | TRBV4-3 | TRBD1 | CASSQEPTDRGYYEQYF | TGCGCCAGCAGCCAAGAGCCCACTGACAGGGGGTACTACGAGCAGTACTTC
- | TRBJ2-2 | TRBV12-3/TRBV12-4 | - | CASSPGERVGPGELFF | TGTGCCAGCAGTCCGGGGGAGCGGGTAGGCCCCGGGGAGCTGTTTTTT
- | TRBJ2-3 | TRBV28 | TRBD2 | CASSRTSGSPTITSTDTQYF | TGTGCCAGCAGCCGGACTAGCGGGAGCCCAACCATCACTAGTACAGATACGCAGTATTTT
- | TRBJ1-1 | TRBV5-6 | - | CASSLRSSRTNTEAFF | TGTGCCAGCAGCTTGCGGTCGAGCAGGACGAACACTGAAGCTTTCTTT
few | TRBJ2-5 | TRBV3-1 | TRBD2 | CASSQGLAGNLLQKTQYF | TGTGCCAGCAGCCAAGGACTAGCAGGCAACCTTCTCCAAAAGACCCAGTACTTC
- | TRBJ2-1 | TRBV6-2/TRBV6-3 | - | CASSFGPYNEQFF | TGTGCCAGCAGTTTCGGACCCTACAATGAGCAGTTCTTC
few | TRBJ1-4 | TRBV30 | - | CAWRPTSNEKLFF | TGTGCCTGGAGGCCAACCTCTAATGAAAAACTGTTTTTT
- | TRBJ2-1 | TRBV4-1 | - | CASSPRTDSYNEQFF | TGCGCCAGCAGCCCGCGGACGGACTCCTACAATGAGCAGTTCTTC
few | TRBJ2-1 | TRBV11-2 | TRBD2 | CASSISGSANEQFF | TGTGCCAGCAGCATTAGCGGGAGCGCCAATGAGCAGTTCTTC
few | TRBJ1-4 | TRBV7-2 | - | CASSPRVDEKLFF | TGTGCCAGCAGCCCCCGGGTGGATGAAAAACTGTTTTTT
many | TRBJ1-5 | TRBV12-3/TRBV12-4 | - | CASSLEGLNSNQPQHF | TGTGCCAGCAGTTTAGAAGGACTCAATAGCAATCAGCCCCAGCATTTT
few | TRBJ1-4 | TRBV7-2 | TRBD1 | CASSTYRGASNEKLFF | TGTGCCAGCAGCACCTACAGGGGGGCTTCAAATGAAAAACTGTTTTTT
many | TRBJ1-2 | TRBV28 | TRBD1 | CASSPNDRANYGYTF | TGTGCCAGCAGTCCCAATGACAGGGCTAACTATGGCTACACCTTC
few | TRBJ1-5 | TRBV20-1 | - | CSAPVGSNQPQHF | TGCAGTGCCCCAGTCGGTAGCAATCAGCCCCAGCATTTT
few | TRBJ2-1 | TRBV4-2 | TRBD1 | CASSQGQGAWNEQFF | TGTGCCAGCAGCCAAGGGCAGGGGGCATGGAATGAGCAGTTCTTC
- | TRBJ2-3 | TRBV7-2 | TRBD1 | CASSPVTGVVADTQYF | TGTGCCAGCAGCCCTGTGACAGGGGTTGTTGCCGATACGCAGTATTTT
- | TRBJ2-7 | TRBV10-2 | - | CASSGGSGFYEQYF | TGCGCCAGCAGTGGGGGCAGTGGATTCTACGAGCAGTACTTC
- | TRBJ2-7 | TRBV10-3 | - | CAISESGGASYEQYF | TGTGCCATCAGTGAGTCGGGGGGGGCCTCCTACGAGCAGTACTTC
- | TRBJ1-3 | TRBV19 | - | CASRLDFVSGNTIYF | TGTGCCAGCAGGTTGGACTTCGTCTCTGGAAACACCATATATTTT
many | TRBJ1-2 | TRBV11-2 | - | CASSSPGQSVYYGYTF | TGTGCCAGCAGCTCCCCCGGACAGAGTGTTTACTATGGCTACACCTTC
- | TRBJ2-7 | TRBV20-1 | - | CSARDNYGYEQYF | TGCAGTGCTAGAGATAATTACGGGTACGAGCAGTACTTC
few | TRBJ2-7 | TRBV19 | - | CASSRGHGMYEQYF | TGTGCCAGTAGTAGGGGACATGGAATGTACGAGCAGTACTTC
many | TRBJ2-7 | TRBV6-1 | - | CASSPGRQSFYEQYF | TGTGCCAGCAGCCCCGGACGACAGTCCTTCTACGAGCAGTACTTC
many | TRBJ2-5 | TRBV7-2 | - | CASSLRHYGETQYF | TGTGCCAGCAGCTTACGGCATTATGGAGAGACCCAGTACTTC
many | TRBJ2-7 | TRBV12-3/TRBV12-4 | - | CASSLSTASYEQYF | TGTGCCAGCAGTTTATCTACAGCCTCCTACGAGCAGTACTTC
- | TRBJ2-4 | TRBV6-1 | TRBD1 | CAGTGTGTGGSLAKNIQYF | TGTGCCGGCACCGGGACCGGGACAGGGGGTTCCTTGGCCAAAAACATTCAGTACTTC
few | TRBJ1-6 | TRBV4-3 | - | CASSQESGRYNSPLHF | TGCGCCAGCAGCCAAGAGTCGGGGCGCTATAATTCACCCCTCCACTTT
few | TRBJ2-7 | TRBV18 | - | CASSPYNSYEQYF | TGTGCCAGCTCTCCGTATAATTCCTACGAGCAGTACTTC
few | TRBJ1-1 | TRBV7-8 | TRBD1 | CASSRGYRGYEAFF | TGTGCCAGCAGCCGGGGGTACAGGGGGTACGAAGCTTTCTTT
many | TRBJ2-4 | TRBV27 | TRBD2 | CASTKSGIAKNIQYF | TGTGCCAGCACCAAAAGCGGGATAGCCAAAAACATTCAGTACTTC